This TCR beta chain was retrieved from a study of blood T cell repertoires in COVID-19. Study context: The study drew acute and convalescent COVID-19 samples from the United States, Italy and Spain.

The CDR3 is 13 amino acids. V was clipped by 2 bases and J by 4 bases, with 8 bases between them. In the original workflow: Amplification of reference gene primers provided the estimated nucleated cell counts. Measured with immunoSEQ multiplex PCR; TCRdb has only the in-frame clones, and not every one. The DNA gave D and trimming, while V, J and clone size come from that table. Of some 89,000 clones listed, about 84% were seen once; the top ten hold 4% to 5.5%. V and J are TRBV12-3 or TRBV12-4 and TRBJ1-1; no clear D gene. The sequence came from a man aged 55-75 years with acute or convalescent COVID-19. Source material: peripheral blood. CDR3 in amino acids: CASSLLEFTEAFF. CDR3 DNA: TGTGCCAGCAGTTTATTAGAGTTCACTGAAGCTTTCTTT.